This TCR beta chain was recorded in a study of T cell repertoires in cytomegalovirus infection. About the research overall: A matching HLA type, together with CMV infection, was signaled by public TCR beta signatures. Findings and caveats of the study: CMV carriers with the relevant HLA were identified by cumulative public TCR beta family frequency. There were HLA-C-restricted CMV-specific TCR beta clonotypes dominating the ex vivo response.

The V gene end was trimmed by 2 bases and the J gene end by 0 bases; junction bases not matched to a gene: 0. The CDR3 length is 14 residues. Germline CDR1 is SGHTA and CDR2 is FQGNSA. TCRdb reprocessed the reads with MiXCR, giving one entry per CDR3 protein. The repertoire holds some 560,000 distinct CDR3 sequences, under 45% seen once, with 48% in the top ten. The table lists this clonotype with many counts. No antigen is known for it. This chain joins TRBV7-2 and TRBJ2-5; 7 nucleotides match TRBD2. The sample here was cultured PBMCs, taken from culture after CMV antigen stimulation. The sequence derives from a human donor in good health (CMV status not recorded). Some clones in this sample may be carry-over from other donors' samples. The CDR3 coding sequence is TGTGCCAGCAGCTTACGGGGGGACCAAGAGACCCAGTACTTC. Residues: CASSLRGDQETQYF.